Below, 29 T cell receptor beta chains from the same sample are listed, as sequenced in a study of blood T cell repertoires in COVID-19. Assay used: immunoSEQ multiplex PCR; TCRdb lists only in-frame clones, some missing. The sample consists of some 65,000 clones, 93% of them appearing once. The sequencing sample was made of peripheral blood. The receptor source for this set is a man aged 70-80 years with active COVID-19.

The V gene is TRBV12-3 or TRBV12-4, the J gene TRBJ2-7, with D unresolved. There are 11 residues in the CDR3. V lost 5 bases and J lost 3, with 5 bases in between. The DNA of the CDR3 is TGTGCCAGCAGTCTCCTCTACGAGCAGTACTTC. This encodes CASSLLYEQYF.

This clone was counted between two and nine times. The CDR3 protein is CASSVEGLDNEQFF. In nucleotides, the CDR3 is TGTGCCAGCAGCGTAGAGGGACTAGATAATGAGCAGTTCTTC. The chain recombines TRBV9 with TRBJ2-1; 8 bases match TRBD2. The junction had 3 bases not matched to a gene; V was cut back by 0 bases and J by 7 bases. Germline V gene data show CDR1 as SGDLS and CDR2 as YYNGEE. There are 14 residues in the CDR3.

The chain carries TRBV19 and TRBJ1-6; D is unresolved. This CDR3 is built from 16 residues. Germline V lookup: CDR1 LNHDA, CDR2 SQIVND (reference sequence). Trimming removed 5 bases at V and 0 bases at J, with 11 bases between. The CDR3 region has the DNA TGTGCCAGTAGTCAACTTTTAAGCTCCTATAATTCACCCCTCCACTTT. Amino acids: CASSQLLSSYNSPLHF.

The J gene is TRBJ1-2, the V gene TRBV24-1, with D possibly TRBD1 on 5 matching bases. Germline V gives CDR1 KGHDR, CDR2 SFDVKD. The CDR3 runs to 14 residues. Between the trimmed V and J ends, which lost 5 bases and 0 bases, there was a span of 9 bases. The CDR3, as DNA: TGTGCCACCAGTGGGGGCAGTTCTAACTATGGCTACACCTTC. This sequence encodes CATSGGSSNYGYTF.

The chain links TRBV5-5 to TRBJ1-3; no definite D call. Germline V gene sequence: CDR1 SGHKS, CDR2 YYEKEE (reference sequence). This CDR3 comprises 16 residues. Trimming cost V 0 bases and J 0 bases, with 10 bases left between them. This chain's CDR3 is CASSLGGGSSGNTIYF. CDR3 sequence (DNA): TGTGCCAGCAGCTTGGGCGGAGGTAGCTCTGGAAACACCATATATTTT.

The rearrangement uses TRBV7-9 and TRBJ1-2; unclear D gene. The length of the CDR3 is 14 residues. Germline V gives CDR1 SEHNR, CDR2 FQNEAQ (reference sequence). Trimming pared 5 bases from V and 1 base from J, leaving 11 bases between. The CDR3 nucleotides read TGTGCCAGCAGCGATAATAGCTTTAACTATGGCTACACCTTC. Amino acids: CASSDNSFNYGYTF.

For this clone: The sample has other DNA sequences that encode this CDR3 too. The chain recombines TRBV3-1 (or the pseudogene TRBV3-2) with TRBJ2-5, with TRBD2 as a possible D gene (5 bases). In germline, CDR1 is LGHDT, CDR2 YNNKEL (reference sequence). V dropped 0 bases and J dropped 4 bases, with 18 bases sitting between them. This CDR3 is built from 17 residues. Here the CDR3 DNA reads TGTGCCAGCAGCCAAGAGGCCGGACTGGCGGTGGGAGAGACCCAGTACTTC. Translating it yields CASSQEAGLAVGETQYF.

This clone has just one count. The chain employs TRBV27 and TRBJ1-2, with D possibly TRBD1 on 5 matching bases. Germline assignment: CDR1 MNHEY and CDR2 SMNVEV (reference sequence). V was shortened by 2 bases and J by 0 bases, with 10 bases between the two germline ends. The CDR3 is made up of 15 amino acids. In DNA form, the CDR3 reads TGTGCCAGCAGTTTAGCTTGGGGGGCTAACTATGGCTACACCTTC. This translates into CASSLAWGANYGYTF.

The chain has TRBV6-5 and TRBJ2-6; TRBD1 is a possible D gene (5 bases). Trimming took 0 bases from V and 4 from J, leaving 7 bases between them. The CDR3 runs 15 residues. CDR1 and CDR2 from the germline V gene are MNHEY and SVGAGI. The CDR3 loop reads CASSYSGAGANVLTF. The CDR3 nucleotides are TGTGCCAGCAGTTACTCAGGGGCCGGGGCCAACGTCCTGACTTTC.

This chain connects TRBV6-5 to TRBJ1-3; 9 positions match TRBD1. Trimming removed 2 bases from V and 2 bases from J; junction bases left unmatched: 1. This CDR3 is built from 15 residues. Germline lookup yields CDR1 MNHEY and CDR2 SVGAGI. In DNA, the CDR3 is TGTGCCAGCAGTTACGGGACAGGGACTGGAAACACCATATATTTT. It encodes CASSYGTGTGNTIYF.

This sequence joins TRBV4-1 and TRBJ1-2, with a weak D call TRBD1 (5 bases). The length of the CDR3 is 17 residues. Trimming pared 1 base from V and 1 base from J, leaving 16 bases between. The germline CDR1 and CDR2 sequences are MGHRA and YSYEKL. The CDR3 DNA is TGCGCCAGCAGCCAAGGGCCGGACACGGGCCTTAACTATGGCTACACCTTC. As protein: CASSQGPDTGLNYGYTF.

This clone showed up just once. The V gene is TRBV24-1, the J gene TRBJ2-5; 9 nucleotides align to TRBD1. This CDR3 contains 16 residues. Trimming took 3 bases from V and 0 from J; bases not matched to a gene: 4. Germline-derived CDR1 and CDR2 are KGHDR and SFDVKD. The CDR3 spells CATSDGDRANQETQYF. In DNA, the CDR3 is TGTGCCACCAGTGATGGGGACAGGGCGAACCAAGAGACCCAGTACTTC.

CDR3 sequence reads: CASSLGQGAYNEQFF. The CDR3 bases are TGTGCCAGCAGCTTGGGACAGGGGGCCTACAATGAGCAGTTCTTC. The chain joins TRBV5-4 to TRBJ2-1; 9 bases line up with TRBD1. V was clipped by 0 bases and J by 2 bases; unmatched bases: 0. Germline values: CDR1 SGHNT, CDR2 YYREEE (reference sequence). CDR3 length: 15 residues.

The chain uses TRBV4-2 and TRBJ2-2; 13 nucleotides line up with TRBD2. Germline values: CDR1 LGHNA, CDR2 YNFKEQ. V lost 2 bases to trimming and J lost 4 bases; unmatched junction nucleotides: 7. This CDR3 contains 18 residues. The CDR3 loop is CASSQTGLAGLFTGELFF. The CDR3 DNA follows: TGTGCCAGCAGCCAAACGGGACTAGCGGGACTATTCACCGGGGAGCTGTTTTTT.

The V gene is TRBV15, the J gene TRBJ2-5, with D possibly matching TRBD2 (5 bases). The germline V and J ends were trimmed by 3 bases and 1 base, with 9 bases remaining between them. Germline V CDR1 and CDR2: LNHNV, YYDKDF (reference sequence). The CDR3 runs 14 residues. Here the CDR3 reads CATSSSGVQETQYF. The CDR3 region has the DNA TGTGCCACCAGCAGCTCCGGGGTCCAAGAGACCCAGTACTTC.

The chain uses TRBV19 and TRBJ1-6; D gene ambiguous. The CDR3 spans 13 residues. Trimming cost V 6 bases and J 8 bases, with 11 bases left between them. The germline gives CDR1 LNHDA, CDR2 SQIVND (reference sequence). This CDR3 reads CASRPTRDSPLHF. The CDR3 region has the DNA TGTGCCAGTAGACCGACTCGGGATTCACCCCTCCACTTT. The variable domain in full, with the rest retrieved from reference TRBV19 and TRBJ1-6, is DGGITQSPKYLFRKEGQNVTLSCEQNLNHDAMYWYRQDPGQGLRLIYYSQIVNDFQKGDIAEGYSVSREKKESFPLTVTSAQKNPTAFYLCASRPTRDSPLHFGNGTRLTVT.

J is TRBJ2-3 and V is TRBV5-8, with D uncertain. CDR1 and CDR2 (germline): SGHTS, YDEGEE. CDR3 length: 16 amino acids. Trimming took 4 bases from V and 1 from J, leaving 16 bases between them. The CDR3 reads CASSPNPRLRTDTQYF. Here the CDR3 DNA reads TGTGCCAGCAGCCCTAACCCGAGGCTGCGCACAGATACGCAGTATTTT.

The chain uses TRBV3-1 (or the pseudogene TRBV3-2) and TRBJ2-5; 7 nucleotides match TRBD2. The CDR3 is 15 residues long. Per the germline V gene, CDR1 is LGHDT and CDR2 is YNNKEL (reference sequence). V trimming: 4 bases; J trimming: 4 bases; junction bases outside the gene matches: 9. DNA of the CDR3: TGTGCCAGCAGCCGACGCGGGGGTCACGGAGAGACCCAGTACTTC. Protein: CASSRRGGHGETQYF.

The count of this clone is one. The rearrangement links TRBV5-4 to TRBJ2-5, with 7 positions matching TRBD2. J gave up 3 bases and V 3 bases, and 2 bases lay outside the gene matches. CDR1 and CDR2 (germline): SGHNT, YYREEE (reference sequence). The CDR3 extends over 13 amino acids. The DNA for the CDR3 is TGTGCCAGCAGCTCCCGGGGGGAAGAGACCCAGTACTTC. Its protein is CASSSRGEETQYF.

V usage is TRBV24-1 and J usage is TRBJ1-1; TRBD1 might be the D (5 bases). Germline CDR1 and CDR2: KGHDR and SFDVKD. Trimming pared 5 bases from V and 1 base from J, leaving 7 bases between. This CDR3 is built from 13 residues. Written as DNA, the CDR3 is TGTGCCACCAGTGTGACAGCGAACACTGAAGCTTTCTTT. Protein sequence: CATSVTANTEAFF.

Details on this clone: A read error may account for a junction end that differs from germline. V is TRBV7-3 and J is TRBJ2-2; 10 bases fit TRBD2. Looked up from germline, CDR1 is SGHTA and CDR2 is FQGTGA. This CDR3 has 16 residues. CDR3 in DNA: TGTGCCAGCAGCTCCAGCGGGGGGGCGAAGACCGGGGAGCTGTTTTTT. Amino acid sequence: CASSSSGGAKTGELFF.

This chain joins TRBV4-2 and TRBJ2-5; D gene ambiguous. There are 15 residues in the CDR3. Germline CDR1 is LGHNA and CDR2 is YNFKEQ. V was pared by 1 base and J by 5 bases, with 14 bases between. CDR3 in amino acids: CASSQGPSSGETQYF. CDR3 nucleotide sequence: TGTGCCAGCAGCCAAGGCCCCTCATCAGGCGAGACCCAGTACTTC.

The J gene is TRBJ2-3, the V gene TRBV5-1, with 8 bases fitting TRBD2. The CDR3 runs 15 residues. V lost 4 bases and J lost 8; bases outside the gene matches: 12. The germline V gene has CDR1 SGHRS and CDR2 YFSETQ. The CDR3 DNA is TGCGCCAGCAGCCCCACCGGACTAGCTCAACTTACGCAGTATTTT. Translation gives CASSPTGLAQLTQYF.

This clone was picked up a small number of times. This sequence joins TRBV6-5 and TRBJ1-5; D may be TRBD1 (5 bases). V was cut by 6 bases and J by 4 bases, with 16 bases left in between. Germline V gene data show CDR1 as MNHEY and CDR2 as SVGAGI. There are 15 residues in the CDR3. The CDR3 sequence is CASSRGGTENQPQHF. In nucleotides, the CDR3 is TGTGCCAGCAGCCGAGGAGGGACGGAGAATCAGCCCCAGCATTTT.

J is TRBJ1-6 and V is TRBV9; D call uncertain. The CDR3 is 13 residues long. Trimming shortened V by 7 bases and J by 5 bases, and 10 bases separated the two germline ends. Germline CDR1 and CDR2: SGDLS and YYNGEE. The CDR3 here is CASSFGDNSPLHF. CDR3 sequence (DNA): TGTGCCAGCTCCTTTGGAGATAATTCACCCCTCCACTTT. The full variable domain, rest sourced from reference TRBV9 and TRBJ1-6, is DSGVTQTPKHLITATGQRVTLRCSPRSGDLSVYWYQQSLDQGLQFLIQYYNGEERAKGNILERFSAQQFPDLHSELNLSSLELGDSALYFCASSFGDNSPLHFGNGTRLTVT.

The CDR3, as DNA: TGTGCCAGTAGTAACCAGGGTAATTTGGTCCCGCAGTATTTT. Encoded protein: CASSNQGNLVPQYF. The chain couples TRBV19 to TRBJ2-3; D may be TRBD1 (5 bases). V lost 4 bases and J 10 bases, leaving 18 bases between the germline ends. The V gene's germline CDR1 is LNHDA and CDR2 SQIVND (reference sequence). CDR3 length equals 14 residues.

The rearrangement uses TRBV28 and TRBJ1-5; 8 bases are shared with TRBD1. The CDR3 is 14 amino acids. J was trimmed by 5 bases and V by 6 bases; bases with no gene match: 6. In germline, CDR1 is MDHEN, CDR2 SYDVKM. DNA of the CDR3: TGTGCCAGCAGAATGGACAGGGCCTATCAGCCCCAGCATTTT. Translation: CASRMDRAYQPQHF.

The chain uses TRBV5-1 and TRBJ2-3; a possible D gene is TRBD1 (5 bases). CDR1 and CDR2 (germline): SGHRS, YFSETQ. The CDR3 runs 14 residues. Trimming took off 0 bases at V and 6 bases at J, with 11 bases between the two ends. The CDR3 region has the DNA TGCGCCAGCAGCTTGGATGCAGGGCTGGATACGCAGTATTTT. Its translation: CASSLDAGLDTQYF.

This chain uses TRBV2 with TRBJ2-7; D possibly corresponds to TRBD2 (5 bases). The CDR3 contains 14 residues. Trimming pared 7 bases from V and 3 bases from J, leaving 16 bases between. Germline CDR1 is SNHLY and CDR2 is FYNNEI. The CDR3 region is CASTTHPDFYEQYF. CDR3 DNA: TGTGCCAGCACTACCCACCCGGACTTCTACGAGCAGTACTTC.